This TCR beta chain stems from a study of T cells after yellow fever vaccination. In its sample, this clonotype was seen a few times. TCRdb recomputed calls from the 5' RACE reads with MiXCR, one row per CDR3 protein. The data contain 200,000 to 300,000 distinct CDR3 sequences, around 7% of them seen just once; the ten biggest clones take up over 0.65%. The germline gives CDR1 SGHTA, CDR2 FQGNSA. V lost 4 bases to trimming and J lost 8 bases; unmatched junction nucleotides: 8. The CDR3 is 15 amino acids. This clonotype originated in a man between 25 and 39 years old who received the YFV17D yellow fever vaccine. The material sequenced was CD4+ T cells sorted from PBMCs, taken 15 days after the yellow fever booster vaccination. The chain uses TRBV7-2 and TRBJ1-2, with TRBD1 matching over 12 bases. In DNA form, the CDR3 reads TGTGCCAGCAGCTCCCGCCGGGACAGGGGGCTCGGCTACACCTTC. Translated, it gives CASSSRRDRGLGYTF.